The clone carrying this TCR beta chain was found a few times. Its antigen is not known. These data originate in a study of STAT5B mutations in CD4+ large granular lymphocyte leukemia. The CDR3 loop spans 16 amino acids. Trimming left V 3 bases short and J 6 bases short, with 18 bases between. Looked up from germline, CDR1 is SGDLS and CDR2 is YYNGEE. The study's findings and limits: TRBV06-family usage was enriched in top patient clones (8/27) versus controls (2/35). No patients shared main leukemic clonotypes, though 25% to 30% appeared at low frequency elsewhere.

Here immunoSEQ multiplex PCR was the method, and the copy in TCRdb shows in-frame clones only, minus some. The sample has roughly 34,000 clones; approximately 82% are singletons. Controls came from buffy coats of healthy blood donors. J is TRBJ2-2 and V is TRBV9; either TRBD1 or TRBD2 may supply D (5 bases each). The source is a human donor in good health. The sequencing input was CD4+ T cells from blood buffy coats. The CDR3 coding sequence is TGTGCCAGCAGCGAGGGCTCCGGGACGGATCCCGGGGAGCTGTTTTTT. This codes for CASSEGSGTDPGELFF.